Each of the 5 T cell receptor beta chains below was sequenced from the same sample in a study of Ad26.COV2.S vaccination and SARS-CoV-2 variants. Only in-frame clones appear in the TCRdb table, and some are missing; sequencing was by immunoSEQ multiplex PCR. The sample holds about 350,000 clones, just over 90% seen once. The sample consisted of peripheral blood, taken after recovery from COVID-19. These receptors all stem from a human donor who had recovered from COVID-19.

V gene TRBV25-1 combines with J gene TRBJ1-2; D is unclear. The ends were cut back, 10 bases at V and 5 bases at J, with 8 bases in the middle. Germline values: CDR1 MGHDK, CDR2 SYGVNS. The CDR3 covers 10 residues. The CDR3 spells CATSEYGYTF. CDR3 sequence (DNA): TGTGCCACCTCTGAGTATGGCTACACCTTC.

V is TRBV6-5 and J is TRBJ1-2, with D possibly matching TRBD1 (6 bases). Germline CDR1 is MNHEY and CDR2 is SVGAGI. The CDR3 consists of 14 residues. V lost 5 bases to trimming and J lost 4 bases, with 14 bases between them. In nucleotides, the CDR3 is TGTGCCAGCAGTCTGGGACAACTTACCTATGGCTACACCTTC. Its protein product is CASSLGQLTYGYTF.

In this sample, this clone turned up once. V usage is TRBV5-5 and J usage is TRBJ2-1, with D unclear. Germline CDR1 reads SGHKS; CDR2 reads YYEKEE (reference sequence). CDR3 length: 12 amino acids. Trimming removed 3 bases from V and 4 bases from J, with 5 bases in between. The CDR3 spells CASSYFYNEQFF. In DNA form, the CDR3 reads TGTGCCAGCAGCTATTTTTACAATGAGCAGTTCTTC.

The chain recombines TRBV20-1 with TRBJ1-4; D perhaps matches TRBD1 (5 bases). The CDR3 is made up of 11 amino acids. V dropped 6 bases and J dropped 8 bases, with 10 bases sitting between them. The germline V gene encodes CDR1 DFQATT and CDR2 SNEGSKA (reference sequence). The CDR3 loop is CSAQRGEKLFF. Here the CDR3 DNA reads TGCAGTGCCCAGAGGGGAGAAAAACTGTTTTTT.

This chain joins TRBV7-9 and TRBJ2-5; TRBD2 matches 7 bases. CDR1 is SEHNR, CDR2 FQNEAQ, per germline (reference sequence). This CDR3 is built from 15 residues. V was clipped by 5 bases and J by 2 bases; unmatched bases: 8. The CDR3 DNA is TGTGCCAGCAGCCCCTTAGCGGGTACACAAGAGACCCAGTACTTC. Protein: CASSPLAGTQETQYF.